The 10 T cell receptor beta chains presented below share a single source sample, sequenced in a study of identical twins. TCRdb independently ran MiXCR on the 5' RACE reads; one entry per CDR3 protein. The sample has approximately 410,000 distinct CDR3 sequences, about 18% seen once; the top ten hold 9.5% to 15%. The sample taken for sequencing was naive T cells sorted from blood. Receptors were obtained from a middle-aged man in good health.

The table lists this clonotype with a count of one. The rearrangement links TRBV27 to TRBJ2-2; D gene uncertain. The CDR3 is 15 amino acids. Trimming took off 7 bases at V and 6 bases at J, with 18 bases between the two ends. Germline V gene data show CDR1 as MNHEY and CDR2 as SMNVEV (reference sequence). The CDR3 DNA is TGTGCCAGCAAGGTCGTTTGGTCCGCCCCCGGGGAGCTGTTTTTT. It specifies CASKVVWSAPGELFF.

This clonotype was found a few times. V and J are TRBV20-1 and TRBJ2-7; no definite D call. This CDR3 comprises 14 residues. Trimming stripped 3 bases from V and 3 bases from J, with 15 bases between. Germline V gives CDR1 DFQATT, CDR2 SNEGSKA (reference sequence). In DNA form, the CDR3 reads TGCAGTGCTAGCCTGCGGACCAAAGGCTACGAGCAGTACTTC. This sequence encodes CSASLRTKGYEQYF.

This clonotype was observed a handful of times. The V and J genes are TRBV5-8 and TRBJ2-2; the D is unclear. CDR1 is SGHTS and CDR2 is YDEGEE in the germline V gene. The germline V and J ends were trimmed by 1 base and 6 bases, with 13 bases remaining between them. The CDR3 has 15 residues. The CDR3 loop reads CASSLLGVGAGELFF. Written as DNA, the CDR3 is TGTGCCAGCAGCTTGCTCGGAGTCGGCGCCGGGGAGCTGTTTTTT.

This clonotype was seen ten or more times. The J gene is TRBJ2-1, the V gene TRBV4-1; D gene uncertain. Trimming shortened V by 0 bases and J by 14 bases, and 14 bases separated the two germline ends. The germline CDR1 and CDR2 sequences are MGHRA and YSYEKL. CDR3 length: 13 residues. The CDR3 is CASSQDLEDYEFF. CDR3 nucleotide sequence: TGCGCCAGCAGCCAAGATCTCGAGGATTACGAGTTCTTC.

This clonotype was seen more than once but under ten times. The chain combines TRBV6-1 with TRBJ2-3; TRBD2 might be the D (5 bases). Germline assignment: CDR1 MNHNS and CDR2 SASEGT. Trimming cost V 8 bases and J 2 bases, with 11 bases left between them. CDR3 length: 13 residues. The CDR3 protein is CASEAVFTDTQYF. CDR3 DNA: TGTGCCAGCGAAGCGGTTTTCACAGATACGCAGTATTTT.

This clonotype occurred a few times. The gene calls are TRBV7-6 and TRBJ1-3; D unresolved. Trimming took 0 bases from V and 0 from J, leaving 9 bases between them. This CDR3 is 16 amino acids long. From germline, CDR1 is SGHVS and CDR2 FNYEAQ. The CDR3: CASSLAWSSSGNTIYF. CDR3 bases: TGTGCCAGCAGCTTAGCCTGGAGTAGCTCTGGAAACACCATATATTTT.

Of note for this clonotype: The junction does not match germline at one end; this may be a read error. The CDR3 is CTSSQDSGTGAFTDTQYF. CDR3 bases: TGCACCAGCAGCCAAGATTCGGGGACAGGGGCGTTCACAGATACGCAGTATTTT. The chain combines TRBV4-3 with TRBJ2-3; 10 bases agree with TRBD1. Germline V lookup: CDR1 LGHNA, CDR2 YSLEER. The CDR3 sequence is 18 residues long.

This clonotype was observed at least ten times. The chain combines TRBV7-2 with TRBJ1-3; 7 bases are shared with TRBD1. In germline, CDR1 is SGHTA, CDR2 FQGNSA. After removal of 4 bases from V and 0 bases from J, the junction contained 3 bases not matched to a gene. CDR3 length equals 15 residues. The CDR3 DNA reads TGTGCCAGCAGCTGGGGACAGCACTCTGGAAACACCATATATTTT. It is translated as CASSWGQHSGNTIYF.

J is TRBJ2-2 and V is TRBV28, with 10 nucleotides matching TRBD2. J was trimmed by 0 bases and V by 1 base; bases with no gene match: 5. In germline, CDR1 is MDHEN, CDR2 SYDVKM. The CDR3 has 18 amino acids. CDR3 nucleotide sequence: TGTGCCAGCAGTTTATCCCCTAGCGGGGGCGCGAACACCGGGGAGCTGTTTTTT. This translates into CASSLSPSGGANTGELFF. The variable domain in full, completed from reference TRBV28 and TRBJ2-2, reads DVKVTQSSRYLVKRTGEKVFLECVQDMDHENMFWYRQDPGLGLRLIYFSYDVKMKEKGDIPEGYSVSREKKERFSLILESASTNQTSMYLCASSLSPSGGANTGELFFGEGSRLTVL.

CDR3 coding DNA: TGTGCCAGCAGCTCGAGGCCCCTGGTTCGCGGGAGTCGGGATGAGCAGTTCTTC. Translated, it gives CASSSRPLVRGSRDEQFF. The rearrangement joins TRBV9 to TRBJ2-1; 7 positions match TRBD2. CDR3 size: 18 residues. Trimming at V came to 4 bases and at J to 8 bases, leaving 21 bases not matched to a gene. Per the germline V gene, CDR1 is SGDLS and CDR2 is YYNGEE. The variable domain in full, completed from reference TRBV9 and TRBJ2-1, reads DSGVTQTPKHLITATGQRVTLRCSPRSGDLSVYWYQQSLDQGLQFLIQYYNGEERAKGNILERFSAQQFPDLHSELNLSSLELGDSALYFCASSSRPLVRGSRDEQFFGPGTRLTVL.